This T cell receptor (beta chain) derives from a study of identical twins (dated by TCRdb to 2016 to 2018). Background on the whole study: TCR alpha and beta repertoires from monozygotic twins, unrelated adults of various ages and cord blood were deep-sequenced to test whether fetal clonotypes persist. To rule out contamination, replicate twin experiments were performed at different times with different library preparation protocols.

Points on this clonotype: Which antigen it targets is not known. Base qualities were left out, and no much larger clone turns up one base away.

The CDR3, from cysteine to phenylalanine, totals 16 residues. The retained sequence is limited to the CDR3, 48 bases, with the frame set at the first base. CDR1 and CDR2 are read off the germline V gene (reference sequence) as SGHKS and YYEKEE. Relative to germline, V is 0 bases shorter and J is 6 bases shorter, with 19 bases between their ends. Every donor in the study was a healthy Caucasian. Three pairs of female monozygotic twins, all aged roughly 18 to 29 years, made up the twin cohort. Positive isolation kits from Invitrogen were used to isolate the CD4+ and CD8+ T cell populations. Libraries were built with 5' RACE. These reads were obtained on an Illumina HiSeq 2000. A universal primer binding site was introduced by template switching, and a unique molecular identifier was present in the final cDNA, enabling accurate counting of TCR cDNA molecules. Specific primers in the conserved constant-segment region were used to synthesize first-strand cDNA for TCR alpha and beta chains. To control for contamination, every cDNA library was double barcoded, receiving both a SMART-Mk sample barcode and Illumina barcodes. TruSeq adapter sequences along with Illumina sample barcodes were introduced in two successive PCR steps. Sequencing of the TCR alpha and beta cDNA libraries was done on the Illumina HiSeq platform using custom primers. Per the original workflow: Unique molecular identifiers were extracted from raw reads with MiGEC, and CDR3 positions were determined with MiXCR. For each individual, recombination models were inferred using an EM algorithm with the repgenHMM and IGoR tools. Shared clonotypes were analyzed with the tcR package in R, and sharing was normalized by the product of cloneset sizes. To study raw recombination without the effects of thymic and clonal selection, out-of-frame nonproductive sequences were analyzed. The public sequencing data were trimmed at Q25 with fastp and processed into clonotypes with MiXCR by TCRdb, which kept only in-frame beta chains. Each CDR3 protein gets just one entry, which takes the most common genes and DNA from the rows behind it. These V and J calls derive from TCRdb rather than the authors' analysis. This sample comprises hundreds of thousands of distinct CDR3 sequences, about 12% of them detected only once. The ten largest clones add up to more than 6% of the sample.

The investigation overall reported the following: Because the same donors could not be followed over many years, conclusions were based on cross-sectional statistical analysis. Zero-insertion analyses could be partly confounded by invariant T cells such as MAIT and iNKT, though diverse VJ usage argued against such confounding for most clonotypes. Abundant cord blood beta clonotypes carried fewer insertions; young adult naive repertoires showed a weaker similar trend, while memory repertoires showed none. A weaker excess of twin sharing was found in beta out-of-frame sequences because the signal-to-noise ratio was lowered by fewer shared sequences. Compared with coincidental sharing between unrelated individuals, out-of-frame TCR alpha sequences shared between twins had an excess of sequences with low generation probability. In monozygotic twins, out-of-frame TCR alpha sharing was systematically underestimated by recombination models, although the models agreed with sharing between unrelated individuals.

The same sample was also studied in work on yellow fever vaccine responses in identical twins. The second study's authors report: According to the authors, in identical twins the way T cells responded to vaccination appeared partly convergent and partly personalized. In the study, vaccine-responding T cell clones were precisely tracked in identical twins.

The TCR sequence derives from a woman in her late teens or twenties in good health. Sequenced: CD8+ T cells sorted from blood. The chain couples TRBV5-5 to TRBJ2-7; a tentative D call is TRBD1 (6 bases match). The bases read TGTGCCAGCAGCTTGGCCCTCAGGGGTTGGGGGTCCGAGCAGTACTTC. The translation is CASSLALRGWGSEQYF. Full variable domain (CDR3 extended with the reference TRBV5-5 and TRBJ2-7 proteins): DAGVTQSPTHLIKTRGQQVTLRCSPISGHKSVSWYQQVLGQGPQFIFQYYEKEERGRGNFPDRFSARQFPNYSSELNVNALLLGDSALYLCASSLALRGWGSEQYFGPGTRLTVT.